A selection of T cell receptor beta chains follows, all from one sample in a study of CD4 T cell repertoires in COVID-19. Sequencing used immunoSEQ multiplex PCR; TCRdb keeps in-frame clones, though not all of them. The data show 65,000 to 95,000 clones, 80% to 90% seen once. Specimen: CD4+ T cells from peripheral blood, collected after recovery from COVID-19. The receptor source for this set is a human donor who had COVID-19. The CDR3 runs from the conserved cysteine through the conserved F or W. Each record gives: D gene, J gene, V gene, clone size, CDR3 protein, CDR3 DNA. D genes are given only for firm matches. The size field is filled for only some rows; it gives once, few, many or a size class.

>NA|TRBJ1-2|TRBV5-4|once
CASSFPDNYGYTF
TGTGCCAGCAGCTTTCCGGACAACTATGGCTACACCTTC
>NA|TRBJ2-4|TRBV7-2|NA
CASGLAKNIQYF
TGTGCCAGCGGATTAGCCAAAAACATTCAGTACTTC
>TRBD1|TRBJ1-2|TRBV2|NA
CASSATGYNHGYTF
TGTGCCAGCAGTGCGACAGGGTATAATCATGGCTACACCTTC
>TRBD1|TRBJ1-5|TRBV7-3|few
CASSLTLRTGDPYSNQPQHF
TGTGCCAGCAGCTTAACGTTGAGGACAGGAGATCCTTATAGCAATCAGCCCCAGCATTTT
>NA|TRBJ1-5|TRBV19|NA
CASSPVRTVDQPQHF
TGTGCCAGTAGTCCGGTGAGGACGGTGGATCAGCCCCAGCATTTT
>NA|TRBJ1-5|TRBV19|few
CASSLEGGQPQHF
TGTGCCAGTAGTTTAGAGGGTGGACAGCCCCAGCATTTT
>TRBD1|TRBJ1-2|TRBV28|NA
CASSLPGTGVFGYTF
TGTGCCAGCAGTTTACCCGGGACAGGGGTCTTCGGCTACACCTTC
>NA|TRBJ2-7|TRBV5-4|few
CASSEDGARALEQYF
TGTGCCAGCAGCGAGGACGGGGCCCGGGCACTCGAGCAGTACTTC
>NA|TRBJ2-1|TRBV3-1/TRBV3-2|NA
CASSPSYNEQFF
TGTGCCAGCAGCCCTAGTTACAATGAGCAGTTCTTC
>NA|TRBJ2-2|TRBV2|few
CASSLARGAAGELFF
TGTGCCAGCAGTCTTGCTCGGGGGGCCGCCGGGGAGCTGTTTTTT
>NA|TRBJ2-7|TRBV9|once
CASYGMGKYEQYF
TGTGCCAGCTACGGAATGGGGAAGTACGAGCAGTACTTC
>NA|TRBJ2-1|TRBV2|NA
CASSELRKVDEQFF
TGTGCCAGCAGTGAACTTAGGAAGGTCGATGAGCAGTTCTTC
>NA|TRBJ1-1|TRBV5-1|NA
CASSEQGHTEAFF
TGCGCCAGCAGCGAACAGGGTCACACTGAAGCTTTCTTT
>NA|TRBJ1-1|TRBV12-3/TRBV12-4|NA
CASSFTTNTEAFF
TGTGCCAGCAGTTTCACGACGAACACTGAAGCTTTCTTT